The T cell receptor beta chain described here comes from a study of Graves' ophthalmopathy and Graves' hyperthyroidism. This CDR3 has 16 residues. V was pared by 1 base and J by 4 bases, with 13 bases between. Germline V gene lookup returns CDR1 SGHAT and CDR2 FQDESV (reference sequence). The sample holds many counts of this clonotype. RNA served as the template for amplifying TCR beta CDR3 regions. The workflow started with a first-round RT-PCR run with HTBI primers and then moved on to a second-round multiplex PCR. TCRdb redid the calling of the multiplex PCR reads with MiXCR, one entry per CDR3 protein. The profile shows 300,000 to 400,000 distinct CDR3 sequences, roughly 15% of them singletons. Researchers turned away patients with other autoimmune diseases, uncontrolled infections, pregnancy or lactation.

The V and J genes are TRBV11-1 and TRBJ2-2, with no clear D. Sequencing input: peripheral blood. The TCR comes from an adult man with Graves' ophthalmopathy. The CDR3 sequence is CASSLGPRGLTGELFF. CDR3 DNA sequence: TGTGCCAGCAGCTTAGGCCCGAGAGGCCTCACCGGGGAGCTGTTTTTT.